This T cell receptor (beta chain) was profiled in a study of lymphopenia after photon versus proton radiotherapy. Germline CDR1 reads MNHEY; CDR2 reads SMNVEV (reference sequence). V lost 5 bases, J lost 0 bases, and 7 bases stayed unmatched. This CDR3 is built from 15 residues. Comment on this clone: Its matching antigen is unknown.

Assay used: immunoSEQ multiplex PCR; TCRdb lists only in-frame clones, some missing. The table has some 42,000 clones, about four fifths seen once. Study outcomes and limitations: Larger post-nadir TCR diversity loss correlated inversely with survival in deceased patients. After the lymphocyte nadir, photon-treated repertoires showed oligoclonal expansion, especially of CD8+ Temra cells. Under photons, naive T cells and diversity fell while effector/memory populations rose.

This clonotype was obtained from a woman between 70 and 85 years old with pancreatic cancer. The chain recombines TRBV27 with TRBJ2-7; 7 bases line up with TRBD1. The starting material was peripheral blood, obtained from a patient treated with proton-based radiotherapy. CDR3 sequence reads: CASSLKDRSSYEQYF. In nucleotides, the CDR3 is TGTGCCAGCAGTCTCAAGGACAGGAGCTCCTACGAGCAGTACTTC.